One sample yielded the 26 T cell receptor beta chains listed below, sequenced in a study of blood T cell repertoires in COVID-19. This table comes from immunoSEQ multiplex PCR, and its TCRdb copy is limited to in-frame clones, with some not included. The repertoire holds around 130,000 clones, roughly 71% seen once, with roughly a fifth in the top ten. Sequences were obtained from peripheral blood. Receptors originate from a man older than 75 with acute or convalescent COVID-19.

This chain uses TRBV7-9 with TRBJ1-3, with D perhaps matching TRBD1 (6 bases). This CDR3 spans 13 amino acids. CDR1 and CDR2 from the germline V gene are SEHNR and FQNEAQ (reference sequence). The V end was cut by 10 bases, the J end by 0 bases, with 10 bases between. This chain's CDR3 is CATDRDSGNTIYF. For the CDR3, the DNA is TGTGCCACGGACAGAGACTCTGGAAACACCATATATTTT.

The chain employs TRBV7-2 and TRBJ1-2, with TRBD1 matching 9 bases. Trimming removed 5 bases from V and 2 bases from J; junction bases left unmatched: 6. The CDR3 consists of 15 residues. CDR1 is SGHTA, CDR2 FQGNSA, per germline. The CDR3 DNA sequence: TGTGCCAGCAGCCCACGGACAGGGGAAAACTATGGCTACACCTTC. Translating it yields CASSPRTGENYGYTF.

The chain combines TRBV19 with TRBJ1-2, with 8 nucleotides matching TRBD1. V trimming: 6 bases; J trimming: 7 bases; junction bases outside the gene matches: 4. The CDR3 contains 12 residues. Germline loops: CDR1 LNHDA, CDR2 SQIVND (reference sequence). The DNA of the CDR3 is TGTGCCAGTAGCCTCAGGGGGCCTGGCTACACCTTC. This gives the protein CASSLRGPGYTF.

The chain combines TRBV6-5 with TRBJ1-6; D ambiguous. Looked up from germline, CDR1 is MNHEY and CDR2 is SVGAGI. The CDR3 covers 16 residues. V shed 2 bases and J shed 8 bases, with 16 bases lying between them. The CDR3 sequence is CASSYEVSGRDSPLHF. The CDR3 bases are TGTGCCAGCAGTTACGAAGTTTCGGGGAGGGATTCACCCCTCCACTTT.

The V gene is TRBV14, the J gene TRBJ1-1; D unclear. The CDR3 loop spans 13 amino acids. Trimming left V 4 bases short and J 0 bases short, with 6 bases between. Germline CDR1 and CDR2: SGHDN and FVKESK. CDR3 sequence (DNA): TGTGCCAGCAGCCTCGGGATGAACACTGAAGCTTTCTTT. It codes for CASSLGMNTEAFF.

The chain carries TRBV27 and TRBJ1-6, with 10 bases lining up with TRBD1. CDR1 is MNHEY, CDR2 SMNVEV, per germline (reference sequence). The ends lost 6 bases at V and 10 bases at J; junction bases unmatched: 15. CDR3 size: 17 residues. CDR3 residues: CASSNRPGQGFRSPLHF. The CDR3 region has the DNA TGTGCCAGCAGCAACCGACCGGGACAGGGGTTTAGGTCACCCCTCCACTTT.

The V call is TRBV6-5, the J call TRBJ1-1; 10 positions match TRBD1. The V and J ends lost 11 bases and 4 bases, in that order; junction bases with no gene match: 4. Per germline, CDR1 MNHEY and CDR2 SVGAGI. The CDR3 spans 12 residues. The DNA for the CDR3 is TGTGCCTCCGGGACAGGGGTCACTGAAGCTTTCTTT. Translated: CASGTGVTEAFF.

The J gene is TRBJ1-1, the V gene TRBV10-1, with 8 bases fitting TRBD1. CDR3 length equals 14 residues. The J segment lost 6 bases and the V segment lost 5 bases, leaving 8 bases of the junction unmatched. Germline CDR1 is WNHNN and CDR2 is SYGVQD (reference sequence). In DNA form, the CDR3 reads TGCGCCAGCAGTTACATGAGACAGGGGTCTGAAGCTTTCTTT. Encoded protein: CASSYMRQGSEAFF.

The chain carries TRBV23-1 and TRBJ1-1, with 11 bases identical to TRBD1. TRBV23-1 is reported as an ORF; its role is uncertain. The CDR3 totals 17 residues. V was clipped by 3 bases and J by 2 bases; unmatched bases: 8. CDR3 nucleotide sequence: TGCGCCAGCAGTCACGGGGGACAGGGGGTGAAAAACACTGAAGCTTTCTTT. Amino acid sequence: CASSHGGQGVKNTEAFF.

The chain carries TRBV9 and TRBJ2-1; TRBD1 agrees at 10 bases. The V and J ends lost 3 bases and 4 bases, in that order; junction bases with no gene match: 4. CDR3 length equals 15 residues. CDR1 and CDR2 (germline): SGDLS, YYNGEE. Here the CDR3 reads CASSAGQGVYNEQFF. The DNA of the CDR3 is TGTGCCAGCAGCGCTGGACAGGGGGTGTACAATGAGCAGTTCTTC.

The chain couples TRBV5-1 to TRBJ2-7; 7 nucleotides agree with TRBD1. J was trimmed by 6 bases and V by 1 base; bases with no gene match: 4. CDR1 is SGHRS, CDR2 YFSETQ, per germline. The CDR3 is made up of 13 amino acids. CDR3 coding DNA: TGCGCCAGCAGCTTGAGAGGGGGCGGCGAGCAGTACTTC. Protein product: CASSLRGGGEQYF.

A few counts support this clone. The rearrangement uses TRBV7-2 and TRBJ2-7, with D perhaps TRBD1 (5 bases). Germline CDR1 is SGHTA and CDR2 is FQGNSA. V was trimmed by 1 base and J by 2 bases, leaving 9 bases between them. This CDR3 is 14 amino acids long. CDR3 sequence: CASSLDQGTYEQYF. As DNA, the CDR3 is TGTGCCAGCAGCTTAGATCAGGGAACCTACGAGCAGTACTTC.

V usage is TRBV2 and J usage is TRBJ1-5; TRBD1 is a possible D gene (6 bases). The CDR3 has 15 amino acids. The germline V gene has CDR1 SNHLY and CDR2 FYNNEI. V lost 5 bases to trimming and J lost 3 bases, with 14 bases between them. This CDR3 is CASSKDRLLNQPQHF. CDR3 nucleotides: TGTGCCAGCAGTAAGGACAGACTCCTCAATCAGCCCCAGCATTTT.

This sequence joins TRBV6-2 or TRBV6-3 and TRBJ1-5, with TRBD1 identical over 9 bases. Trimming removed 2 bases from V and 3 bases from J; junction bases left unmatched: 8. The CDR3 runs to 17 residues. CDR1 is MNHEY, CDR2 SVGEGT, per germline. In DNA form, the CDR3 reads TGTGCCAGCAGTTACGACCGGACAGGGGATTACAATCAGCCCCAGCATTTT. Its protein is CASSYDRTGDYNQPQHF.

This chain uses TRBV3-1 (or the pseudogene TRBV3-2) with TRBJ1-2; possibly TRBD1 for D (5 bases). Deletions cut 1 base from V and 1 base from J, with 7 bases between. The germline V gene has CDR1 LGHDT and CDR2 YNNKEL (reference sequence). The CDR3 totals 14 residues. Written as DNA, the CDR3 is TGTGCCAGCAGCCAAGCCGACAGTAACTATGGCTACACCTTC. Its translation: CASSQADSNYGYTF.

The rearrangement links TRBV24-1 to TRBJ2-2, with 9 positions matching TRBD1. V was pared by 11 bases and J by 5 bases, with 8 bases of the junction left unmatched. The CDR3 extends over 14 amino acids. The germline V gene encodes CDR1 KGHDR and CDR2 SFDVKD. The DNA of the CDR3 is TGTGCCATTGACAGGGGGTCGGGAACCGGGGAGCTGTTTTTT. This encodes CAIDRGSGTGELFF.

The chain recombines TRBV7-9 with TRBJ1-2, with D unresolved. Germline loops: CDR1 SEHNR, CDR2 FQNEAQ (reference sequence). V lost 5 bases to trimming and J lost 8 bases, with 12 bases between them. This CDR3 has 12 residues. The CDR3 sequence: CASSARVKGYTF. In DNA, the CDR3 is TGTGCCAGCAGCGCGCGGGTTAAAGGCTACACCTTC.

This clone was seen only a few times. Other DNA sequences in this sample translate to the same CDR3. The rearrangement links TRBV6-1 to TRBJ1-6, with a possible D match to TRBD1 (6 bases). This CDR3 has 16 amino acids. Trimming left V 3 bases short and J 6 bases short, with 15 bases between. In germline, CDR1 is MNHNS, CDR2 SASEGT. CDR3 DNA sequence: TGTGCCAGCAGTGACCAGGGGCAGGGGATTAATTCACCCCTCCACTTT. It yields the protein CASSDQGQGINSPLHF.

This clone was recorded only once. V is TRBV29-1 and J is TRBJ1-4, with D unresolved. The CDR3 totals 14 residues. Trimming pared 6 bases from V and 4 bases from J, leaving 15 bases between. Germline V gives CDR1 SQVTM, CDR2 ANQGSEA. CDR3 protein: CSVGASGYNEKLFF. The CDR3 region has the DNA TGCAGCGTAGGTGCCTCAGGATATAATGAAAAACTGTTTTTT.

The V gene is TRBV28, the J gene TRBJ2-3; D possibly corresponds to TRBD2 (5 bases). V dropped 5 bases and J dropped 0 bases, with 21 bases sitting between them. CDR1 is MDHEN, CDR2 SYDVKM, per germline. This CDR3 is built from 18 residues. The CDR3: CASSGVPWTLDSTDTQYF. The CDR3 coding sequence is TGTGCCAGCAGTGGGGTTCCCTGGACTCTAGATAGCACAGATACGCAGTATTTT. The full variable domain, its missing parts supplied by reference TRBV28 and TRBJ2-3, is DVKVTQSSRYLVKRTGEKVFLECVQDMDHENMFWYRQDPGLGLRLIYFSYDVKMKEKGDIPEGYSVSREKKERFSLILESASTNQTSMYLCASSGVPWTLDSTDTQYFGPGTRLTVL.

Here the CDR3 DNA reads TGTGCCAGCAGTGAACCACAGGTGATGAACACCGGGGAGCTGTTTTTT. It yields the protein CASSEPQVMNTGELFF. The chain is built from TRBV25-1 and TRBJ2-2, with D maybe TRBD1 (5 bases). With 2 bases removed from V and 1 base from J, the gap between germline ends came to 11 bases. The CDR3 covers 16 residues. The V gene's germline CDR1 is MGHDK and CDR2 SYGVNS.

The gene calls are TRBV3-1 (or the pseudogene TRBV3-2) and TRBJ2-4; D perhaps matches TRBD2 (6 bases). CDR1 is LGHDT, CDR2 YNNKEL, per germline (reference sequence). The V and J ends lost 5 bases and 6 bases respectively, with 20 bases between them. This CDR3 region has 16 residues. In DNA form, the CDR3 reads TGTGCCAGCAGCGCAGGGACTCCCTCTGGCCCAAACATTCAGTACTTC. This encodes CASSAGTPSGPNIQYF.

The CDR3 sequence: CASSSRGGGRNQPQHF. In DNA, the CDR3 is TGTGCCAGCAGCTCTAGGGGGGGAGGACGCAATCAGCCCCAGCATTTT. The chain employs TRBV7-2 and TRBJ1-5, with D perhaps TRBD1 (6 bases). The V and J ends lost 4 bases and 2 bases respectively, with 15 bases between them. The CDR3 runs 16 residues. Germline CDR1 is SGHTA and CDR2 is FQGNSA. The whole variable domain, remainder taken from reference TRBV7-2 and TRBJ1-5, is GAGVSQSPSNKVTEKGKDVELRCDPISGHTALYWYRQSLGQGLEFLIYFQGNSAPDKSGLPSDRFSAERTGGSVSTLTIQRTQQEDSAVYLCASSSRGGGRNQPQHFGDGTRLSIL.

CDR3 loop: CASRPQGQGPYEQYF. The CDR3 nucleotides read TGTGCCAGCAGACCCCAGGGACAGGGCCCCTACGAGCAGTACTTC. This sequence joins TRBV5-8 and TRBJ2-7, with 9 bases identical to TRBD1. From germline, CDR1 is SGHTS and CDR2 YDEGEE. CDR3 size: 15 residues. Trimming removed 5 bases from V and 2 bases from J; junction bases left unmatched: 8.

This clone has just a few counts. CDR3 DNA sequence: TGTGCCAGCAGCCGTAGACAGGGTGGTAATGAAAAACTGTTTTTT. Its protein is CASSRRQGGNEKLFF. The chain has TRBV7-6 and TRBJ1-4; 7 bases match TRBD1. Trimming took 5 bases from V and 4 from J; bases not matched to a gene: 7. Germline loops: CDR1 SGHVS, CDR2 FNYEAQ. The CDR3 covers 15 residues.

This clone was seen more than once but under ten times. The chain couples TRBV5-1 to TRBJ1-6; 7 bases agree with TRBD1. Germline V gene lookup returns CDR1 SGHRS and CDR2 YFSETQ. The junction had 4 bases not matched to a gene; V was cut back by 4 bases and J by 0 bases. The CDR3 is made up of 16 amino acids. For the CDR3, the DNA is TGCGCCAGCAGCCGACAGGGTAGCTCCTATAATTCACCCCTCCACTTT. It encodes CASSRQGSSYNSPLHF.